This TCR beta chain was retrieved from a study of T cells in Graves' hyperthyroidism and ophthalmopathy. Researchers defined stable Graves' hyperthyroidism as no ophthalmopathy progression within 18 months. These patients, aged 18 to 65, had recently diagnosed hyperthyroidism lasting under 2 months. Not enrolled were patients with uncontrolled infection, other autoimmune disease, pregnancy or lactation. Germline CDR1 reads SGHAT; CDR2 reads FQNNGV. This CDR3 comprises 14 residues. Trimming cost V 5 bases and J 5 bases, with 16 bases left between them. This clonotype was seen ten or more times. Its antigen remains unknown. Study results and limitations: Among thyroid clonotypes expanded above 0.001, most also appeared in blood.

TCR beta CDR3 sequences were amplified from RNA transcripts. With the HTBI primer set, the TCR CDR3 went through a first round of RT-PCR. TCRdb ran MiXCR on the multiplex PCR reads and lists one entry per CDR3 protein. The sample holds about 360,000 distinct CDR3 sequences, 13% seen once. This receptor was taken from a woman aged 18-29 years with Graves' hyperthyroidism. The sample consisted of blood. This chain links TRBV11-2 with TRBJ2-7; D might be TRBD2 (6 bases). This CDR3 is CASSPGGKANEQYF. The CDR3 bases are TGTGCCAGCAGCCCCGGCGGGAAGGCCAACGAGCAGTACTTC.